The rows below give T cell receptor beta chains drawn from one sample of a study of identical twins. TCRdb used MiXCR to reprocess the 5' RACE reads, holding one entry per CDR3 protein. The sample includes 250,000 to 300,000 distinct CDR3 sequences, around 9.7% of them seen just once. The sample was also reused in another study, on yellow fever vaccine responses in identical twins.

Sequenced: CD8+ T cells sorted from blood. The receptor source for this set is a woman under 30 in good health. Both conserved end residues are part of each CDR3. D genes are given only for firm matches. Rows may omit the clone size; those that give it use once, few, many or a size class.

TRBJ2-1	20	few	TRBD2	TRBV27	CASSPRGLAGGMSSYNEQFF	TGTGCCAGCAGTCCCCGAGGACTAGCGGGAGGGATGAGCTCCTACAATGAGCAGTTCTTC
TRBJ2-1	12	-	-	TRBV7-2	CASSVSVFEQFF	TGTGCCAGCAGCGTTAGCGTTTTTGAGCAGTTCTTC
TRBJ2-3	15	few	-	TRBV6-1	CASSPLRGLIDTQYF	TGTGCCAGCAGTCCTCTGAGGGGCCTTATAGATACGCAGTATTTT
TRBJ1-5	12	many	-	TRBV11-2	CASRGAGQPQHF	TGTGCCAGCAGGGGGGCAGGGCAGCCCCAGCATTTT
TRBJ1-1	14	many	-	TRBV5-1	CASTLGDLNTEAFF	TGCGCCAGCACCCTGGGGGACCTGAACACTGAAGCTTTCTTT
TRBJ2-1	17	few	TRBD2	TRBV6-5	CASSYDLSGRARNEQFF	TGTGCCAGCAGTTACGACCTTAGCGGGAGGGCCCGCAATGAGCAGTTCTTC
TRBJ2-3	16	-	TRBD2	TRBV7-9	CATPPEAKRGRDTQYF	TGTGCCACCCCCCCGGAGGCTAAGCGGGGGCGGGATACGCAGTATTTT
TRBJ2-1	12	many	-	TRBV11-2	CASSLVSYEQFF	TGTGCCAGCAGCTTAGTTAGCTATGAGCAGTTCTTC
TRBJ2-1	15	many	-	TRBV7-9	CASSPLGPVYDEQFF	TGTGCCAGCAGCCCCCTGGGGCCGGTATATGATGAGCAGTTCTTC
TRBJ2-2	16	-	TRBD2	TRBV28	CASSRTTSGRAGELFF	TGTGCCAGCAGTCGAACTACTAGCGGGAGGGCCGGGGAGCTGTTTTTT
TRBJ2-1	12	few	TRBD2	TRBV6-4	CASSDSNGGVIF	TGTGCCAGCAGTGACTCAAACGGGGGGGTCATCTTC
TRBJ2-2	15	few	-	TRBV4-3	CASSQDLDLTGELFF	TGCGCCAGCAGCCAAGATTTGGACTTAACCGGGGAGCTGTTTTTT
TRBJ2-1	16	-	TRBD2	TRBV28	CASSTLAGGFYNEQFF	TGTGCCAGCAGTACGTTAGCGGGGGGCTTCTACAATGAGCAGTTCTTC
TRBJ1-1	12	many	-	TRBV10-2	CASSETTDKGEF	TGCGCCAGCAGTGAAACGACGGACAAGGGCGAATTT
TRBJ2-7	15	few	TRBD1	TRBV25-1	CASSEWDRDLYEQYF	TGTGCCAGCAGTGAATGGGACAGGGACTTGTACGAGCAGTACTTC
TRBJ2-5	14	-	-	TRBV13	CASSTAGARETQYF	TGTGCCAGCAGCACCGCGGGGGCCCGGGAGACCCAGTACTTC
TRBJ1-6	20	few	-	TRBV3-1	CASSHDGGRSQFSYNSPLHF	TGTGCCAGCAGCCATGATGGGGGGAGAAGCCAGTTCTCCTATAATTCACCCCTCCACTTT
TRBJ2-5	13	many	TRBD2	TRBV6-2/TRBV6-3	CASSPLAEETQYF	TGTGCCAGCAGTCCTCTAGCGGAAGAGACCCAGTACTTC
TRBJ2-1	15	-	-	TRBV6-1	CASSDLGRGRDEQFF	TGTGCCAGCAGTGATCTTGGCAGGGGAAGGGATGAGCAGTTCTTC
TRBJ2-1	18	-	TRBD2	TRBV11-2	CASSRPVPGTSSYNEQFF	TGTGCCAGCAGCCGCCCCGTACCCGGGACTAGCTCCTACAATGAGCAGTTCTTC
TRBJ2-7	13	few	-	TRBV7-9	CASHGGSSYEQYF	TGTGCCAGCCACGGAGGGAGCTCCTACGAGCAGTACTTC
TRBJ2-2	14	-	-	TRBV11-2	CASSSTGNTGELFF	TGTGCCAGCAGCTCGACAGGGAACACCGGGGAGCTGTTTTTT
TRBJ2-2	14	many	-	TRBV12-3/TRBV12-4	CASTPTGATGELFF	TGTGCCAGCACCCCGACGGGGGCCACCGGGGAGCTGTTTTTT
TRBJ1-6	13	-	-	TRBV13	CASSEKYNSPLHF	TGTGCCAGCAGCGAGAAGTATAATTCACCCCTCCACTTT
TRBJ2-6	17	-	-	TRBV7-9	CASSLSRESSGANVLTF	TGTGCCAGCAGCTTATCTCGGGAAAGCTCTGGGGCCAACGTCCTGACTTTC
TRBJ2-2	15	many	-	TRBV4-1	CASSQVPGDTGELFF	TGCGCCAGCAGCCAAGTCCCAGGCGACACCGGGGAGCTGTTTTTT
TRBJ2-1	17	many	TRBD2	TRBV3-1	CASSQDPSGGIYNEQFF	TGTGCCAGCAGCCAAGATCCAAGCGGGGGGATTTACAATGAGCAGTTCTTC
TRBJ2-1	13	few	-	TRBV5-4	CASRIGGANEQFF	TGTGCCAGCCGGATCGGGGGCGCCAATGAGCAGTTCTTC
TRBJ2-7	13	few	-	TRBV29-1	CSVLRTDSYEQYF	TGCAGCGTTTTGAGGACGGACTCCTACGAGCAGTACTTC
TRBJ1-2	13	many	-	TRBV20-1	CSAVESELYGYTF	TGCAGTGCTGTAGAATCAGAGCTCTATGGCTACACCTTC
TRBJ1-2	11	many	-	TRBV20-1	CSARHQHGYTF	TGCAGTGCTAGACACCAGCATGGCTACACCTTC
TRBJ2-7	16	-	-	TRBV5-4	CACNIVADDISYEQYF	TGTGCCTGTAATATTGTGGCCGACGATATCTCCTACGAGCAGTACTTC
TRBJ2-1	14	-	-	TRBV27	CASSLVGNDNEQFF	TGTGCCAGCAGTTTGGTGGGAAACGACAATGAGCAGTTCTTC
TRBJ2-2	18	few	-	TRBV6-7	CASSYRPKHGTNTGELFF	TGTGCCAGCAGTTACCGGCCCAAACACGGGACAAACACCGGGGAGCTGTTTTTT
TRBJ2-1	12	-	-	TRBV24-1	CATTDSYNEQFF	TGTGCCACCACCGACAGCTACAATGAGCAGTTCTTC
TRBJ1-1	12	-	-	TRBV7-8	CASSLGAVEAFF	TGTGCCAGCAGCTTAGGTGCAGTTGAAGCTTTCTTT
TRBJ2-6	15	few	-	TRBV7-9	CASSSDSGGANVLTF	TGTGCCAGCAGCTCCGATTCCGGTGGGGCCAACGTCCTGACTTTC
TRBJ2-7	16	-	TRBD1	TRBV30	CAWRETGTGVVYEQYF	TGTGCCTGGAGAGAGACCGGGACAGGGGTAGTCTACGAGCAGTACTTC
TRBJ1-1	13	many	-	TRBV7-9	CASSSPGRNEAFF	TGTGCCAGCAGCTCCCCGGGACGGAATGAAGCTTTCTTT
TRBJ1-1	14	-	TRBD1	TRBV30	CAWIAGQGITEAFF	TGTGCCTGGATTGCGGGACAGGGTATCACTGAAGCTTTCTTT